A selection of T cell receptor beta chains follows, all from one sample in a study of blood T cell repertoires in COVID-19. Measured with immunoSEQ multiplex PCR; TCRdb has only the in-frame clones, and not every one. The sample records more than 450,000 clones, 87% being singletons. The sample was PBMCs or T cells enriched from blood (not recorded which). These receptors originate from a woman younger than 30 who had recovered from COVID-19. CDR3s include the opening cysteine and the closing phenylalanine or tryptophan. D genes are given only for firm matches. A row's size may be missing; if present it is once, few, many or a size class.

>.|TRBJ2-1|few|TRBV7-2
TGTGCCAGCAGCTTCACAGGGTTTCGAAATGAGCAGTTCTTC
CASSFTGFRNEQFF
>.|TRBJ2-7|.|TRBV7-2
TGTGCCAGCAGCTTAGATGACAGAATAAAGGAGCAGTACTTC
CASSLDDRIKEQYF
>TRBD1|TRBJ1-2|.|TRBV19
TGTGCCAGTAGTACCGGACAGGGGGATAACTATGGCTACACCTTC
CASSTGQGDNYGYTF
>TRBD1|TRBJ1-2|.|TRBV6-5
TGTGCCAGCAGTCCCCCCGGGACAGGGTACTATGGCTACACCTTC
CASSPPGTGYYGYTF
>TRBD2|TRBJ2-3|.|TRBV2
TGTGCCAGCAGTGAAAGTAGTAGCGGGGTCACAGATACGCAGTATTTT
CASSESSSGVTDTQYF
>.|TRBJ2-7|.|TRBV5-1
TGCGCCAGCAGCTCCCTTGGACAAGTCTACTACGAGCAGTACTTC
CASSSLGQVYYEQYF
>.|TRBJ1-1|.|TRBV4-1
TGCGCCAGCAGCCCCCTGGGGAGAAAGGACACTGAAGCTTTCTTT
CASSPLGRKDTEAFF
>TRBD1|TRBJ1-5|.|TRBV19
TGTGCCAGTAGTATGTCCGACAGGGGGCTTGGTAATCAGCCCCAGCATTTT
CASSMSDRGLGNQPQHF
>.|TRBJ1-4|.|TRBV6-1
TGTGCCAGCAGTGACACCACAGGTACAGATGAAAAACTGTTTTTT
CASSDTTGTDEKLFF
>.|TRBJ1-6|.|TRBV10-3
TGTGCCATCAGTGAGGCCAGGGGCAATTCACCCCTCCACTTT
CAISEARGNSPLHF